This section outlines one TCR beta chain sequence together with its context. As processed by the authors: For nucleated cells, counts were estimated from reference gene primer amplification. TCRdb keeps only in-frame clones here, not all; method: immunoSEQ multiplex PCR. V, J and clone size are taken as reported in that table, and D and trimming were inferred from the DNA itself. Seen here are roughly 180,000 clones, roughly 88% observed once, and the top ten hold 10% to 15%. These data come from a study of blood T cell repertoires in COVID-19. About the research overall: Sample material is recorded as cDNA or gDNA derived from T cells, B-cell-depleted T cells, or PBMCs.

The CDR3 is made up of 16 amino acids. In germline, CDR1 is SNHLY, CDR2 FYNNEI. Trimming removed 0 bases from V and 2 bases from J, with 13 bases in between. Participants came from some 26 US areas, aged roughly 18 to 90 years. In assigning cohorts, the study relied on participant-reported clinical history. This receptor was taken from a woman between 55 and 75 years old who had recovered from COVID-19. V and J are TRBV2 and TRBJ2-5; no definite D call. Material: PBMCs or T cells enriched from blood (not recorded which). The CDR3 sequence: CASSEARRTEQETQYF. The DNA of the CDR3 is TGTGCCAGCAGTGAAGCGCGTCGTACAGAACAAGAGACCCAGTACTTC.